This T cell receptor beta chain was observed in a study of neurological immune-mediated disorders. Germline V gene lookup returns CDR1 DFQATT and CDR2 SNEGSKA (reference sequence). V was cut by 0 bases and J by 0 bases, with 10 bases left in between. CDR3 length: 15 amino acids. A single record per CDR3 protein comes from TCRdb applying MiXCR to the 5' RACE reads. The sample consists of tens of thousands of distinct CDR3 sequences, around 3.5% of them appearing once. This clonotype has ten or more counts. The chain couples TRBV20-1 to TRBJ2-3, with D perhaps matching TRBD2 (7 bases). The clonotype comes from a woman aged 45 to 65 with multiple sclerosis. The specimen sequenced was PBMCs. DNA of the CDR3: TGCAGTGCTAGAGACGGGGGGCCTAGCACAGATACGCAGTATTTT. Translation gives CSARDGGPSTDTQYF.